Here is one T cell receptor (beta chain) with its context. This entry is derived from a study of blood T cells in healthy people across ages. V lost 4 bases and J lost 0, with 14 bases in between. Germline V gene data show CDR1 as SQVTM and CDR2 as ANQGSEA. The CDR3 is 15 residues long. Then a second PCR, running about 6 to 11 cycles, was carried out with a sample-barcoded 5' primer and a J-beta primer mix. TCRdb redid the calling of the 5' RACE reads with MiXCR, one entry per CDR3 protein. The sample contains about 620,000 distinct CDR3 sequences, around 21% of which appear only once. The total RNA that was extracted per sample amounted to at least 5.5 micrograms.

The chain combines TRBV29-1 with TRBJ2-3; tentatively, D is TRBD2 (5 bases). The receptor's source is a man in his 70s in good health. Material for sequencing was blood. The CDR3 is CSVVLAGYSTDTQYF. In DNA, the CDR3 is TGCAGCGTTGTGCTAGCTGGCTATAGCACAGATACGCAGTATTTT.